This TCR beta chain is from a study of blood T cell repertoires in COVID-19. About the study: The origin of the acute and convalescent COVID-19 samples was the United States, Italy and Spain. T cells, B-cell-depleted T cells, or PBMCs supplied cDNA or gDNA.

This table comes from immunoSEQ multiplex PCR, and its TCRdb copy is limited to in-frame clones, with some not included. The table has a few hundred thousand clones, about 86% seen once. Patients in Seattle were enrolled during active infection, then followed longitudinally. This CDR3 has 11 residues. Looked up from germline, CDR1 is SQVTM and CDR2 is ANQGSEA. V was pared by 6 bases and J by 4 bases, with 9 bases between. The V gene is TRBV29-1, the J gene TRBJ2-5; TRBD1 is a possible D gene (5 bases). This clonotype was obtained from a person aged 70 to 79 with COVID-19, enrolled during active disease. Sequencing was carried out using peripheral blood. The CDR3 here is CSVGPRETQYF. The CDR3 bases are TGCAGCGTGGGGCCCAGAGAGACCCAGTACTTC.